The clone carrying this TCR beta chain was counted between two and nine times. The antigen remains undetermined. Once RNA had been extracted, it was reverse transcribed into cDNA to act as the sequencing template. Measured with immunoSEQ multiplex PCR; TCRdb has only the in-frame clones, and not every one. The top ten hold more than 9% of the sample, which has some 120,000 clones, around 48% seen once. Trimming left V 4 bases short and J 0 bases short, with 13 bases between. Germline CDR1 is SQVTM and CDR2 is ANQGSEA. This CDR3 spans 14 amino acids. The data derive from a study of CD8+ T cells in alopecia areata. Study-level points and caveats: Higher clonality and more expanded CD8+ clones appeared in lesional than normal scalp.

The TCR sequence derives from a human donor with alopecia areata. Sequencing was performed on NKG2D-low CD8+ T cells sorted from blood. The genes are TRBV29-1 and TRBJ2-7; TRBD1 might be the D (6 bases). This CDR3 reads CSVAGGQFSYEQYF. CDR3 DNA: TGCAGCGTTGCAGGAGGACAGTTCTCCTACGAGCAGTACTTC.